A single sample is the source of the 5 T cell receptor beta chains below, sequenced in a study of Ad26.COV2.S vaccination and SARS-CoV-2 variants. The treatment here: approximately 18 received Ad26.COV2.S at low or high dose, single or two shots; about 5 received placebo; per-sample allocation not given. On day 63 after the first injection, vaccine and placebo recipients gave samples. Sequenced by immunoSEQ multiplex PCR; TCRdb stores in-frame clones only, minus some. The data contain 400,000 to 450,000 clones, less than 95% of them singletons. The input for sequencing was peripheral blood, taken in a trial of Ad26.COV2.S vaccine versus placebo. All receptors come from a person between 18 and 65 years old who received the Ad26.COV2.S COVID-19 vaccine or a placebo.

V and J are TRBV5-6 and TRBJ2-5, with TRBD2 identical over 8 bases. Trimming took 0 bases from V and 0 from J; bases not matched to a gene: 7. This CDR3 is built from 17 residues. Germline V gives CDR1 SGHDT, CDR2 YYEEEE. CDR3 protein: CASSLVGSGMYQETQYF. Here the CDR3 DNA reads TGTGCCAGCAGCTTGGTGGGTAGCGGGATGTACCAAGAGACCCAGTACTTC.

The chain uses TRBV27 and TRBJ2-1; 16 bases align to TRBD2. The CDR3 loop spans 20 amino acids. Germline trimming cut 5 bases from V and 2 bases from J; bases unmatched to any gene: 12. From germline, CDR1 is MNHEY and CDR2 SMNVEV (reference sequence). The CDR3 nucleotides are TGTGCCAGCAGTCCCACGGGACTAGCGGGAGGGCCCTCTACCTACAATGAGCAGTTCTTC. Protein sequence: CASSPTGLAGGPSTYNEQFF.

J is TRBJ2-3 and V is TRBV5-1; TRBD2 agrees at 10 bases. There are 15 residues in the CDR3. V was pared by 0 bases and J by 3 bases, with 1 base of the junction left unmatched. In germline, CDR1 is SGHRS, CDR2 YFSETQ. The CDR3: CASSLELAGTDTQYF. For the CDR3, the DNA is TGCGCCAGCAGCTTGGAACTAGCGGGGACAGATACGCAGTATTTT.

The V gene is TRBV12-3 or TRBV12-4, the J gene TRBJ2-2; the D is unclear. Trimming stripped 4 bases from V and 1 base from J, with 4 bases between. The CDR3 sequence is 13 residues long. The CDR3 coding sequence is TGTGCCAGCAGTTCTATGAACACCGGGGAGCTGTTTTTT. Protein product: CASSSMNTGELFF.

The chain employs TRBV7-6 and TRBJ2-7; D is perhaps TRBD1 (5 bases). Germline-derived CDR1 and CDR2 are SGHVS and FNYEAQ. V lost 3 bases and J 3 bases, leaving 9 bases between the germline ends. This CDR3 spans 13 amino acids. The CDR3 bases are TGTGCCAGCAGCTTGGGGCTGAACTACGAGCAGTACTTC. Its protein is CASSLGLNYEQYF.